A selection of T cell receptor beta chains follows, all from one sample in a study of blood T cells in healthy people across ages. TCRdb fed the 5' RACE reads into MiXCR, producing one record per CDR3 protein. The table records roughly 1,000,000 distinct CDR3 sequences, under 30% of them present only once. These sequences were also reported in another study, on T cells of mothers and their children.

The specimen was blood. These receptors all stem from a girl aged 2 to 10 in good health. Both conserved end residues are trimmed from each CDR3.

J gene: TRBJ2-1; V gene: TRBV29-1; CDR3 protein: SVEGLGNEQF
J gene: TRBJ2-1; V gene: TRBV20-1; CDR3 protein: SARVRNYNEQF
J gene: TRBJ2-5; V gene: TRBV12-5; CDR3 protein: ASGVRGQGEETQY
J gene: TRBJ2-6; V gene: TRBV5-1; CDR3 protein: ASSLFGTFAGANVLT
J gene: TRBJ2-2; V gene: TRBV7-3; CDR3 protein: ASRDTSGGLTGELF
J gene: TRBJ1-5; V gene: TRBV10-3; CDR3 protein: AKDSLYQPQH
J gene: TRBJ2-1; V gene: TRBV7-8; CDR3 protein: ASSFLLWGGGNEQF
J gene: TRBJ1-1; V gene: TRBV6-1; CDR3 protein: ASSAQVVINTEAF
J gene: TRBJ2-3; V gene: TRBV7-6; CDR3 protein: ASSPRQGAQSERGQY
J gene: TRBJ1-4; V gene: TRBV4-3; CDR3 protein: ASSLYRDPNEKLF
J gene: TRBJ1-2; V gene: TRBV7-2; CDR3 protein: ASSSRSGPNPYGYT
J gene: TRBJ2-7; V gene: TRBV27; CDR3 protein: ASSLRRDHEQY
J gene: TRBJ2-7; V gene: TRBV6-5; CDR3 protein: ASRSALAAYEQY
J gene: TRBJ2-1; V gene: TRBV5-1; CDR3 protein: ASSFQRDYNEQF
J gene: TRBJ1-1; V gene: TRBV5-1; CDR3 protein: ASSSTGPSEAF
J gene: -; V gene: TRBV28; CDR3 protein: ASSLYPGAPANEQF
J gene: TRBJ2-1; V gene: TRBV15; CDR3 protein: ATSLGLGGTSQF
J gene: TRBJ2-5; V gene: TRBV6-5; CDR3 protein: ASSYSGDQGLKETQY
J gene: TRBJ1-2; V gene: TRBV6-6; CDR3 protein: ASTPTGEGYT
J gene: TRBJ1-4; V gene: TRBV18; CDR3 protein: ASSPGTELGKLF
J gene: TRBJ2-1; V gene: TRBV7-9; CDR3 protein: ASSSEGLAGYNEQF
J gene: TRBJ2-7; V gene: TRBV20-1; CDR3 protein: SASNNYYEQY
J gene: TRBJ2-5; V gene: TRBV10-3; CDR3 protein: AISESRASQETQY
J gene: TRBJ1-1; V gene: TRBV5-1; CDR3 protein: ASSDPGRVNTEAF
J gene: TRBJ1-1; V gene: TRBV28; CDR3 protein: ASRGGTSGTEAF
J gene: TRBJ2-3; V gene: TRBV27; CDR3 protein: ASRGWTDSTDTQY
J gene: TRBJ1-4; V gene: TRBV11-2; CDR3 protein: ASSLGQGATEKLF
J gene: TRBJ2-1; V gene: TRBV28; CDR3 protein: ASMTEETALYNEQF
J gene: TRBJ2-5; V gene: TRBV7-2; CDR3 protein: ASSLVDSGGHRGAQY
J gene: TRBJ1-1; V gene: TRBV3-1; CDR3 protein: ASSRRQGIIEAF
J gene: TRBJ1-2; V gene: TRBV6-1; CDR3 protein: ASRLGVYGYT
J gene: TRBJ2-1; V gene: TRBV20-1; CDR3 protein: SARTVAGDFREQF
J gene: TRBJ2-5; V gene: TRBV6-2/TRBV6-3; CDR3 protein: AGSSWTEETQY
J gene: -; V gene: TRBV6-6; CDR3 protein: ASSRQVLNEQF
J gene: TRBJ2-7; V gene: TRBV6-2/TRBV6-3; CDR3 protein: ASSYPGTAREQY
J gene: TRBJ2-4; V gene: TRBV28; CDR3 protein: ASSQRTSGVKNIQY
J gene: TRBJ1-1; V gene: TRBV24-1; CDR3 protein: ATSDGNTEAF
J gene: TRBJ2-1; V gene: TRBV5-1; CDR3 protein: ASRQQSSYNEQF
J gene: TRBJ2-5; V gene: TRBV9; CDR3 protein: ASSIYPGAAKETQY
J gene: TRBJ1-4; V gene: TRBV24-1; CDR3 protein: ATSDPGGTGGDEKLF
J gene: TRBJ2-7; V gene: TRBV24-1; CDR3 protein: ATSDSGRIVYEQY